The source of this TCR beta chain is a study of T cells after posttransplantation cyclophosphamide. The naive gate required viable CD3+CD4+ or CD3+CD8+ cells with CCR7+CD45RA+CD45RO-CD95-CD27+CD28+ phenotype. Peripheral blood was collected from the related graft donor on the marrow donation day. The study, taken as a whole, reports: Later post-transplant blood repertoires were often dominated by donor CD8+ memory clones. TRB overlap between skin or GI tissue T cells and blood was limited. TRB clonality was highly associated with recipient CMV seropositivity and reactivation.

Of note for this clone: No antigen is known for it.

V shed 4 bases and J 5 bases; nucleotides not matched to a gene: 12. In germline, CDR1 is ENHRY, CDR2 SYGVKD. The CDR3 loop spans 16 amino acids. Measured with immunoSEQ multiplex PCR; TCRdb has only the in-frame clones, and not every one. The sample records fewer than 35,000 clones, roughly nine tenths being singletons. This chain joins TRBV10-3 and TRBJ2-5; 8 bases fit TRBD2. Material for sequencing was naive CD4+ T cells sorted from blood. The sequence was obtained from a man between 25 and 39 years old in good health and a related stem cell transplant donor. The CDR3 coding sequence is TGTGCCATCAGTGTGAGCACCCCCGGCGGGGGGGAGACCCAGTACTTC. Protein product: CAISVSTPGGGETQYF.